Shown below are 30 T cell receptor beta chains from a single sample sequenced in a study of blood T cell repertoires in COVID-19. The table came from immunoSEQ multiplex PCR; TCRdb's copy has only in-frame clones and leaves some out. The sample holds around 240,000 clones, about 84% seen once. The sample consisted of PBMCs or T cells enriched from blood (not recorded which). The receptors originated from a woman aged 45-65 years who had recovered from COVID-19.

The chain couples TRBV7-9 to TRBJ1-2, with D uncertain. The CDR3 totals 11 residues. V was pared by 5 bases and J by 5 bases, with 6 bases between. Per the germline V gene, CDR1 is SEHNR and CDR2 is FQNEAQ (reference sequence). Here the CDR3 DNA reads TGTGCCAGCAGCCAGACTTATGGCTACACCTTC. This translates into CASSQTYGYTF.

The chain is built from TRBV5-4 and TRBJ2-3, with TRBD2 matching over 11 bases. V dropped 5 bases and J dropped 0; count of bases not matched to a gene: 8. CDR3 length: 17 residues. Germline CDR1 SGHNT, CDR2 YYREEE (reference sequence). CDR3 nucleotides: TGTGCCAGCAGTCCCCGCCCTAGCGGGAGGAGCACAGATACGCAGTATTTT. Its translation: CASSPRPSGRSTDTQYF.

V usage is TRBV29-1 and J usage is TRBJ2-2, with 8 bases fitting TRBD1. The V and J ends lost 0 bases and 4 bases, in that order; junction bases with no gene match: 10. The germline CDR1 and CDR2 sequences are SQVTM and ANQGSEA. The CDR3 runs 17 residues. CDR3 bases: TGCAGCGTTGAAGATAGGGCAGGGGGCAGGGTCACCGGGGAGCTGTTTTTT. Translated, it gives CSVEDRAGGRVTGELFF.

The V and J genes are TRBV6-2 or TRBV6-3 and TRBJ2-7; a weak D match, TRBD2 (5 bases). V dropped 5 bases and J dropped 0 bases, with 11 bases sitting between them. Germline CDR1 MNHEY, CDR2 SVGEGT. The CDR3 runs 14 residues. CDR3 protein: CASSNRGYSYEQYF. CDR3 coding DNA: TGTGCCAGCAGTAACCGGGGTTACTCCTACGAGCAGTACTTC.

This chain's CDR3 is CASSPDSTEAFF. The CDR3, as DNA: TGTGCCAGCAGTCCCGACAGCACTGAAGCTTTCTTT. The chain is built from TRBV28 and TRBJ1-1, with a possible D match to TRBD1 (5 bases). The CDR3 is 12 amino acids. From germline, CDR1 is MDHEN and CDR2 SYDVKM. The germline V and J ends were trimmed by 5 bases and 4 bases, with 8 bases remaining between them. The whole variable domain, filled in from reference TRBV28 and TRBJ1-1, reads DVKVTQSSRYLVKRTGEKVFLECVQDMDHENMFWYRQDPGLGLRLIYFSYDVKMKEKGDIPEGYSVSREKKERFSLILESASTNQTSMYLCASSPDSTEAFFGQGTRLTVV.

The V and J genes are TRBV2 and TRBJ1-1; a weak D match, TRBD1 (6 bases). The CDR3 is 11 residues long. Germline V gene data show CDR1 as SNHLY and CDR2 as FYNNEI. V lost 2 bases and J 10 bases, leaving 8 bases between the germline ends. The CDR3 protein is CASSERGRAFF. The CDR3 DNA follows: TGTGCCAGCAGTGAAAGGGGGAGAGCTTTCTTT.

The genes are TRBV3-1 (or the pseudogene TRBV3-2) and TRBJ2-3; 10 positions match TRBD2. The V segment lost 4 bases and the J segment 6 bases; nucleotides outside the gene matches: 13. CDR1 and CDR2 from the germline V gene are LGHDT and YNNKEL (reference sequence). This CDR3 region has 17 residues. The CDR3 coding sequence is TGTGCCAGCAGCCCCCCCGGGACTAGCGAAGTCTTGGATACGCAGTATTTT. Its translation is CASSPPGTSEVLDTQYF.

The chain joins TRBV4-1 to TRBJ2-7; possibly TRBD2 for D (5 bases). The ends were cut back, 3 bases at V and 2 bases at J, with 8 bases in the middle. CDR1 is MGHRA, CDR2 YSYEKL, per germline. The CDR3 runs to 13 residues. The CDR3 DNA reads TGCGCCAGCAGCCACTGGGAGACCTACGAGCAGTACTTC. Encoded protein: CASSHWETYEQYF.

The V gene is TRBV15, the J gene TRBJ1-1; TRBD1 might be the D (6 bases). Germline values: CDR1 LNHNV, CDR2 YYDKDF (reference sequence). V lost 10 bases and J 1 base, leaving 16 bases between the germline ends. CDR3 length: 14 residues. The CDR3 DNA follows: TGTGCCATCGGCACAGGGTCTTGGAACACTGAAGCTTTCTTT. Protein sequence: CAIGTGSWNTEAFF.

The chain has TRBV3-1 (or the pseudogene TRBV3-2) and TRBJ2-2, with D hard to call. V was pared by 4 bases and J by 4 bases, with 4 bases between. This CDR3 contains 12 residues. Germline assignment: CDR1 LGHDT and CDR2 YNNKEL (reference sequence). This chain's CDR3 is CASSLVTGELFF. CDR3 DNA: TGTGCCAGCAGCCTCGTCACCGGGGAGCTGTTTTTT.

This chain connects TRBV5-5 to TRBJ1-1, with D possibly TRBD1 on 6 matching bases. The V gene lost 4 bases and the J gene lost 2 bases, with 12 bases spanning the gap. CDR3 length: 14 residues. Germline CDR1 SGHKS, CDR2 YYEKEE (reference sequence). CDR3: CASSLQGPNTEAFF. The DNA of the CDR3 is TGTGCCAGCAGCCTACAGGGACCTAACACTGAAGCTTTCTTT.

This clone came up once. The chain carries TRBV9 and TRBJ1-5; D gene unclear. This CDR3 is 15 amino acids long. Germline V gene lookup returns CDR1 SGDLS and CDR2 YYNGEE. V dropped 4 bases and J dropped 0 bases, with 11 bases sitting between them. The CDR3 is CASSSSGISNQPQHF. DNA of the CDR3: TGTGCCAGCAGCTCGTCCGGGATTAGCAATCAGCCCCAGCATTTT. The whole variable domain, remainder taken from reference TRBV9 and TRBJ1-5, is DSGVTQTPKHLITATGQRVTLRCSPRSGDLSVYWYQQSLDQGLQFLIQYYNGEERAKGNILERFSAQQFPDLHSELNLSSLELGDSALYFCASSSSGISNQPQHFGDGTRLSIL.

This rearrangement joins TRBV27 to TRBJ2-1; 8 nucleotides agree with TRBD1. The V gene's germline CDR1 is MNHEY and CDR2 SMNVEV (reference sequence). Losses at the gene ends were 8 bases for V and 6 bases for J; bases not matched to a gene: 6. This CDR3 region has 13 residues. The DNA of the CDR3 is TGTGCCAGCCTGGACAGGGTGCTCAATGAGCAGTTCTTC. It specifies CASLDRVLNEQFF.

This clone was picked up one time. The chain recombines TRBV10-3 with TRBJ2-7; 9 nucleotides match TRBD1. The CDR3 loop spans 16 amino acids. The V and J ends lost 2 bases and 1 base, in that order; junction bases with no gene match: 6. Germline V gene lookup returns CDR1 ENHRY and CDR2 SYGVKD. CDR3 DNA: TGTGCCATCAGTGAGCCGGGACAGGGAGTTTCCTACGAGCAGTACTTC. Its translation: CAISEPGQGVSYEQYF.

The J gene is TRBJ2-2, the V gene TRBV9, with 10 bases lining up with TRBD2. After removal of 1 base from V and 7 bases from J, the junction contained 1 base not matched to a gene. Per germline, CDR1 SGDLS and CDR2 YYNGEE. This CDR3 has 14 residues. The chain's CDR3 is CASSVLAGVGELFF. In DNA, the CDR3 is TGTGCCAGCAGCGTACTAGCGGGAGTCGGGGAGCTGTTTTTT.

V is TRBV4-3 and J is TRBJ2-4; 11 nucleotides line up with TRBD1. This CDR3 has 14 amino acids. Trimming removed 1 base from V and 8 bases from J; junction bases left unmatched: 1. Germline CDR1 and CDR2: LGHNA and YSLEER. The chain's CDR3 is CASSQGTGGYIQYF. DNA for the CDR3: TGCGCCAGCAGCCAAGGGACAGGGGGCTACATTCAGTACTTC.

V usage is TRBV5-1 and J usage is TRBJ2-7; D may be TRBD2 (7 bases). CDR3 length equals 15 residues. Germline V CDR1 and CDR2: SGHRS, YFSETQ. V lost 1 base and J lost 4, with 15 bases in between. CDR3 in DNA: TGCGCCAGCAGCTTGCGGGGAGGGGGGATTTACGAGCAGTACTTC. Encoded protein: CASSLRGGGIYEQYF.

The J gene is TRBJ2-6, the V gene TRBV11-2; no definite D call. Looked up from germline, CDR1 is SGHAT and CDR2 is FQNNGV. The CDR3 runs 17 residues. Trimming took off 0 bases at V and 0 bases at J, with 9 bases between the two ends. The CDR3 nucleotides read TGTGCCAGCAGCTTAGATCCGAGGAGCTCTGGGGCCAACGTCCTGACTTTC. Protein product: CASSLDPRSSGANVLTF.

This CDR3 is CASSLEQDYEQYF. In DNA, the CDR3 is TGTGCCAGCAGCTTAGAACAGGACTACGAGCAGTACTTC. The V gene is TRBV11-1, the J gene TRBJ2-7, with D maybe TRBD1 (5 bases). Germline CDR1 SGHAT, CDR2 FQDESV (reference sequence). This CDR3 has 13 residues. The V gene lost 1 base and the J gene lost 3 bases, with 7 bases spanning the gap.

J is TRBJ2-1 and V is TRBV7-9; 10 bases are a match to TRBD2. This CDR3 is built from 16 residues. V lost 4 bases to trimming and J lost 10 bases; unmatched junction nucleotides: 13. Germline V gene sequence: CDR1 SEHNR, CDR2 FQNEAQ (reference sequence). CDR3 in DNA: TGTGCCAGCAGCTCGATAGTCAGCGGGGGGGCCCGCGAGCAGTTCTTC. Translated, it gives CASSSIVSGGAREQFF. Filled out from reference TRBV7-9 and TRBJ2-1, the complete variable domain reads DTGVSQNPRHKITKRGQNVTFRCDPISEHNRLYWYRQTLGQGPEFLTYFQNEAQLEKSRLLSDRFSAERPKGSFSTLEIQRTEQGDSAMYLCASSSIVSGGAREQFFGPGTRLTVL.

The DNA of the CDR3 is TGTGCCAGCAGCTTGTTGGCAGGGTTAGGGGCCGGGGAGCTGTTTTTT. This encodes CASSLLAGLGAGELFF. This chain links TRBV7-2 with TRBJ2-2; the D gene is possibly TRBD1 (5 bases). CDR3 length: 16 amino acids. V shed 3 bases and J shed 6 bases, with 17 bases lying between them. Germline CDR1 reads SGHTA; CDR2 reads FQGNSA.

This clone has only a few counts. CDR3 loop: CASSDSLNTEAFF. The CDR3 DNA reads as TGTGCCAGCAGCGACAGCTTGAACACTGAAGCTTTCTTT. The V call is TRBV7-3, the J call TRBJ1-1; tentative D call: TRBD1 (5 bases). V was pared by 5 bases and J by 0 bases, with 7 bases between. The CDR3 runs to 13 residues. The V gene's germline CDR1 is SGHTA and CDR2 FQGTGA.

The chain joins TRBV5-1 to TRBJ2-1; 8 bases map to TRBD1. Germline CDR1 is SGHRS and CDR2 is YFSETQ. Germline trimming cut 4 bases from V and 8 bases from J; bases unmatched to any gene: 11. This CDR3 comprises 15 residues. The CDR3 sequence is CASSNGQGIFDEQFF. CDR3 in DNA: TGCGCCAGCAGCAACGGACAGGGAATTTTCGATGAGCAGTTCTTC.

The V and J genes are TRBV28 and TRBJ2-1; D ambiguous. The germline V and J ends were trimmed by 3 bases and 4 bases, with 7 bases remaining between them. Germline V lookup: CDR1 MDHEN, CDR2 SYDVKM. This CDR3 is built from 13 residues. CDR3 nucleotide sequence: TGTGCCAGCAGTTTCATGAGGTACAATGAGCAGTTCTTC. This encodes CASSFMRYNEQFF.

The chain uses TRBV7-9 and TRBJ2-1; 7 nucleotides line up with TRBD2. From germline, CDR1 is SEHNR and CDR2 FQNEAQ (reference sequence). Unmatched junction bases numbered 12, after V lost 5 bases and J lost 8 bases. CDR3 length equals 15 residues. The CDR3 DNA reads as TGTGCCAGCAGCACCTTTGGGGGAGGGTTTGATGAGCAGTTCTTC. Protein: CASSTFGGGFDEQFF.

The V gene is TRBV2, the J gene TRBJ1-5, with D tentatively TRBD1 (5 bases). The V gene lost 6 bases and the J gene lost 1 base, with 13 bases spanning the gap. From germline, CDR1 is SNHLY and CDR2 FYNNEI. The CDR3 covers 15 residues. The CDR3 nucleotides read TGTGCCAGCAGGGCGCAGGGTCTCAGCAATCAGCCCCAGCATTTT. The encoded protein is CASRAQGLSNQPQHF.

J is TRBJ2-1 and V is TRBV7-3; D is perhaps TRBD2 (5 bases). The CDR3 runs 15 residues. Germline-derived CDR1 and CDR2 are SGHTA and FQGTGA. V was trimmed by 5 bases and J by 9 bases, leaving 20 bases between them. The CDR3: CASSKTSGAGGEQFF. The CDR3 DNA is TGTGCCAGCAGCAAGACGTCCGGCGCAGGAGGTGAGCAGTTCTTC.

The rearrangement links TRBV6-4 to TRBJ2-1; D is possibly TRBD1 (5 bases). The CDR3 sequence is 13 residues long. Germline values: CDR1 MRHNA, CDR2 SNTAGT. Trimming removed 2 bases from V and 9 bases from J, with 11 bases in between. CDR3 nucleotides: TGTGCCAGCAGTGACGGCAGGGTCCCTGAGCAGTTCTTC. Translating it yields CASSDGRVPEQFF.

The CDR3 region has the DNA TGTGCCAGCAGCCCAGGTCGAGGCTACACCTTC. It encodes CASSPGRGYTF. The rearrangement links TRBV12-3 or TRBV12-4 to TRBJ1-2; D is undetermined. Deletions cut 6 bases from V and 8 bases from J, with 10 bases between. The CDR3 contains 11 residues.

This sequence joins TRBV7-8 and TRBJ2-6; 10 bases are a match to TRBD1. Trimming removed 5 bases from V and 1 base from J; junction bases left unmatched: 23. Germline V CDR1 and CDR2: SGHVS, FQNEAQ. The CDR3 length is 23 residues. CDR3 sequence (DNA): TGTGCCAGCAGCCTATGGACAGGGGGTCGCGCCCCATCTGTTTCATCTGGGGCCAACGTCCTGACTTTC. Encoded protein: CASSLWTGGRAPSVSSGANVLTF.